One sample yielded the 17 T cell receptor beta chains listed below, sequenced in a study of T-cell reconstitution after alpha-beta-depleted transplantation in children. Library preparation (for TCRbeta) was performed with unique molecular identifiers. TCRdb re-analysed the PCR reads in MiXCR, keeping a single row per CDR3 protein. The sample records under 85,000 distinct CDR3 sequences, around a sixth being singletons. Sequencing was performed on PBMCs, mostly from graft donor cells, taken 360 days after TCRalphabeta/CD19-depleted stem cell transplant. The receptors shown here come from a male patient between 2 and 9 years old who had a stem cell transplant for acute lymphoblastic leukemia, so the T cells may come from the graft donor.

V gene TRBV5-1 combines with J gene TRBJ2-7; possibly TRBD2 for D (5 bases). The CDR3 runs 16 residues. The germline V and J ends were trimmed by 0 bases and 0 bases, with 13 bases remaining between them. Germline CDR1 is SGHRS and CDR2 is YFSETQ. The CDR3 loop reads CASSLGRLLSSYEQYF. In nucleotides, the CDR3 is TGCGCCAGCAGCTTGGGGCGACTACTGAGCTCCTACGAGCAGTACTTC.

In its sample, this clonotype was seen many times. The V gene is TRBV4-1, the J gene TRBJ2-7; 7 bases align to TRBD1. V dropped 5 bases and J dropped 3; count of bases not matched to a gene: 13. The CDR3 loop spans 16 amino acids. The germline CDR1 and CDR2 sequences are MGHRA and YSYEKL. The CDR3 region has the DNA TGCGCCAGCAGCTCCAGACAGGGAAAAGGCTTCTACGAGCAGTACTTC. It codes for CASSSRQGKGFYEQYF.

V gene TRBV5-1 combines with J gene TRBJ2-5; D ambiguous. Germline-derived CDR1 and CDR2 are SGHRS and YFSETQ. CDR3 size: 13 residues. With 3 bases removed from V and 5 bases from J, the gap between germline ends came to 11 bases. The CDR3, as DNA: TGCGCCAGCAGCTCCCAACCAGCGGAGACCCAGTACTTC. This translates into CASSSQPAETQYF.

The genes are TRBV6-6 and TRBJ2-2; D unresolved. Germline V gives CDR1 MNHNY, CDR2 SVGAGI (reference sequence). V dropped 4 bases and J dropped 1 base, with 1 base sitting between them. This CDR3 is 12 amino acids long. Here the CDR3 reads CASSWNTGELFF. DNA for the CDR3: TGTGCCAGCAGTTGGAACACCGGGGAGCTGTTTTTT.

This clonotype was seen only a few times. The CDR3 protein is CASSTSTGNTGELFF. For the CDR3, the DNA is TGTGCCAGCAGCACCTCGACAGGAAATACCGGGGAGCTGTTTTTT. The chain carries TRBV9 and TRBJ2-2; a possible D gene is TRBD1 (6 bases). This CDR3 is built from 15 residues. Trimming removed 4 bases at V and 5 bases at J, with 15 bases between. Germline V CDR1 and CDR2: SGDLS, YYNGEE.

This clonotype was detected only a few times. Here the CDR3 reads CASSSLAFTGDNEQFF. CDR3 nucleotide sequence: TGTGCCAGCAGTTCTCTTGCCTTTACGGGGGACAATGAGCAGTTCTTC. V gene TRBV6-5 combines with J gene TRBJ2-1; tentative D call: TRBD2 (6 bases). Germline V gives CDR1 MNHEY, CDR2 SVGAGI. This CDR3 is 16 amino acids long. The ends were cut back, 4 bases at V and 5 bases at J, with 18 bases in the middle.

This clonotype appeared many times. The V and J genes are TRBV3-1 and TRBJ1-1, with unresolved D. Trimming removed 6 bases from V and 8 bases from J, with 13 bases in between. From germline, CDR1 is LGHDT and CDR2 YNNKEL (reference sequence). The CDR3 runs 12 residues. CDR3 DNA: TGTGCCAGCAGACAAAAGAGGAGCGAAGCTTTCTTT. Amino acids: CASRQKRSEAFF.

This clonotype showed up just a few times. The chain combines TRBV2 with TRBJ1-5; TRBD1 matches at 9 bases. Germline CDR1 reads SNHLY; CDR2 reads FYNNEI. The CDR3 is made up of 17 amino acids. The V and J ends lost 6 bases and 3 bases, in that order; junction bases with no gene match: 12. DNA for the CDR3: TGTGCCAGCAGCGGGGGTCCGGGACAGGGAAACAATCAGCCCCAGCATTTT. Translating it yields CASSGGPGQGNNQPQHF.

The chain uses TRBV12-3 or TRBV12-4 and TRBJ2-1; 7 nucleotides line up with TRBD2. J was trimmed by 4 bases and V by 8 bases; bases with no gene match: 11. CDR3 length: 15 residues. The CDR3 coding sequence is TGTGCCAGCTACTTGAGGCGCGGGAGATACAATGAGCAGTTCTTC. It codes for CASYLRRGRYNEQFF.

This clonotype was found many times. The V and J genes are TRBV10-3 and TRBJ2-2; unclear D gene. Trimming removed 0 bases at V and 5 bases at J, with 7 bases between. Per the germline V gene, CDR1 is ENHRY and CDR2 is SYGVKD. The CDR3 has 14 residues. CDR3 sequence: CAISESLQTGELFF. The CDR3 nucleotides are TGTGCCATCAGTGAGTCCCTTCAAACCGGGGAGCTGTTTTTT.

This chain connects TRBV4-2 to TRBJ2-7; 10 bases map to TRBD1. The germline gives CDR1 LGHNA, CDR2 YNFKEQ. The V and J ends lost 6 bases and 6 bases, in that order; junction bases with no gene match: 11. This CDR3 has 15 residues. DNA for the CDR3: TGTGCCAGCAGTAAACCGGGACAGGGGACGGGCGAGCAGTACTTC. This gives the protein CASSKPGQGTGEQYF.

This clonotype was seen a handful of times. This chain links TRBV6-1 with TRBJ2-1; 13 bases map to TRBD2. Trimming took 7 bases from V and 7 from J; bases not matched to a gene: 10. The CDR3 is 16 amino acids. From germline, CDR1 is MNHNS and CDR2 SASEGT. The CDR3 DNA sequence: TGTGCCAGCACCAACGCCGGACTAGCGGGAGTGAATGAGCAGTTCTTC. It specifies CASTNAGLAGVNEQFF.

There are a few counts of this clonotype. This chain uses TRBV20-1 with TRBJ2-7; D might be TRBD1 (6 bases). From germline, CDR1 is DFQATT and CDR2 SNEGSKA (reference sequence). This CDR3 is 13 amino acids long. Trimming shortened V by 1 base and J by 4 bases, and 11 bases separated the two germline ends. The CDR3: CSARGQVTYEQYF. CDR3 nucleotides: TGCAGTGCTAGAGGACAGGTTACGTACGAGCAGTACTTC.

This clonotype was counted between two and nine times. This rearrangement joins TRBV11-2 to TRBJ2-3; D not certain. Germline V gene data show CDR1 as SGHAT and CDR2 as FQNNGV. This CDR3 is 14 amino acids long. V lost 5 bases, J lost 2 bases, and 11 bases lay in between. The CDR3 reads CASSPDPNTDTQYF. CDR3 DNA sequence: TGTGCCAGCAGCCCGGACCCGAACACAGATACGCAGTATTTT.

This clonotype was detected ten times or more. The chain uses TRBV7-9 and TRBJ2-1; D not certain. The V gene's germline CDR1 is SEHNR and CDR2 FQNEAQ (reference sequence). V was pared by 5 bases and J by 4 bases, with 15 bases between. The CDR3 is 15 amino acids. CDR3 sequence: CASSRRTTSYNEQFF. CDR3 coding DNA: TGTGCCAGCAGCCGGCGTACTACTTCGTACAATGAGCAGTTCTTC. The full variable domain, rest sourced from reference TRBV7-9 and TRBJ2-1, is DTGVSQNPRHKITKRGQNVTFRCDPISEHNRLYWYRQTLGQGPEFLTYFQNEAQLEKSRLLSDRFSAERPKGSFSTLEIQRTEQGDSAMYLCASSRRTTSYNEQFFGPGTRLTVL.

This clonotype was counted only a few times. CDR3 nucleotides: TGTGCCACCAGTGACGGGACTAGCGGGCCTACCTACAATGAGCAGTTCTTC. Amino acid sequence: CATSDGTSGPTYNEQFF. The chain combines TRBV24-1 with TRBJ2-1; 12 nucleotides agree with TRBD2. Per germline, CDR1 KGHDR and CDR2 SFDVKD. The CDR3 has 17 amino acids. V was clipped by 4 bases and J by 2 bases; unmatched bases: 5.

CDR3 nucleotides: TGCAGCGTTGCGGACAGGGCACGGTACAATGAGCAGTTCTTC. Amino acid sequence: CSVADRARYNEQFF. The chain couples TRBV29-1 to TRBJ2-1; TRBD1 matches at 8 bases. This CDR3 contains 14 residues. Looked up from germline, CDR1 is SQVTM and CDR2 is ANQGSEA. With 4 bases clipped from V and 4 bases from J, the junction kept 6 bases outside the gene matches.